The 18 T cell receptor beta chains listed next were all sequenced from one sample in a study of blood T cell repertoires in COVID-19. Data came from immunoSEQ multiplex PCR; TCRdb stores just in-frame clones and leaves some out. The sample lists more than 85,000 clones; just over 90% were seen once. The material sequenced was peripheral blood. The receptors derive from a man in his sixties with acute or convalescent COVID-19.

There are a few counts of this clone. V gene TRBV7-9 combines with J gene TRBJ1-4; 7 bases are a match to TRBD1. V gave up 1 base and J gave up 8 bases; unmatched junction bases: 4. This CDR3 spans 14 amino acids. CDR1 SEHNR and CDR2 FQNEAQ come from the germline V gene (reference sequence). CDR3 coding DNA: TGTGCCAGCAGCTTAGGGACAGGCACAGAAAAACTGTTTTTT. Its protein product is CASSLGTGTEKLFF.

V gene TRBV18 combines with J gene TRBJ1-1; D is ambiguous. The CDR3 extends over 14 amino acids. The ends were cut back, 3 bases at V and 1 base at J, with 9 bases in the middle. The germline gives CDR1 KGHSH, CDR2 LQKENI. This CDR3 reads CASSPLFGNTEAFF. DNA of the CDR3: TGTGCCAGCTCACCGCTTTTCGGGAACACTGAAGCTTTCTTT.

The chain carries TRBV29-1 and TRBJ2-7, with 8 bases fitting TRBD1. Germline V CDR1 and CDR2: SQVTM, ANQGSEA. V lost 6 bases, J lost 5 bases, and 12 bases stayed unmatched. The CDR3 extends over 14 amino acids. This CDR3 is CSVFIETGGDEQYF. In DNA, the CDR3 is TGCAGCGTATTCATAGAAACAGGGGGAGACGAGCAGTACTTC.

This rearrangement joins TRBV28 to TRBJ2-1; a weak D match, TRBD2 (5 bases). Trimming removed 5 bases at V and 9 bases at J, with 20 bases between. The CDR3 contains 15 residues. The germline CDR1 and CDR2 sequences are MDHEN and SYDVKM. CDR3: CASSPPGNSAREQFF. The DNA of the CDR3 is TGTGCCAGCAGTCCACCGGGGAATTCAGCACGTGAGCAGTTCTTC.

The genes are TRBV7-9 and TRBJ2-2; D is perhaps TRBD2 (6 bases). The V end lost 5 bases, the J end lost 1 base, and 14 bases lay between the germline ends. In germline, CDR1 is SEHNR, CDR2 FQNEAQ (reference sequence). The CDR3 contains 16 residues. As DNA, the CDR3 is TGTGCCAGCAGCCAATTAGCTAGCGAGAACACCGGGGAGCTGTTTTTT. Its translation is CASSQLASENTGELFF.

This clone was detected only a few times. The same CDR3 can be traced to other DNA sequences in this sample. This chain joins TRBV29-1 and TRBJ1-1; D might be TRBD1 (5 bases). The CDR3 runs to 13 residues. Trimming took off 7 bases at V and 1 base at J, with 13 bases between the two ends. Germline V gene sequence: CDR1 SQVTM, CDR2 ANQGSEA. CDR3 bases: TGCAGCGGGTTGGGGCAGGGGAACACTGAAGCTTTCTTT. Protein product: CSGLGQGNTEAFF.

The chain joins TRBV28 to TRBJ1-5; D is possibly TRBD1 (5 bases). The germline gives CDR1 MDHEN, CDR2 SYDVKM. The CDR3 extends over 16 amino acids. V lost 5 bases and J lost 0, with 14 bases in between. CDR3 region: CASSLGGFDSNQPQHF. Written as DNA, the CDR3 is TGTGCCAGCAGTCTCGGGGGATTTGATAGCAATCAGCCCCAGCATTTT.

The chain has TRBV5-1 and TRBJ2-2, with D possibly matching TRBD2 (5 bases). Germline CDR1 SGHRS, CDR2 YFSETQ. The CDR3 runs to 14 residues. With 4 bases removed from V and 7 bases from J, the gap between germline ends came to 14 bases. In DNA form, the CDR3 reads TGCGCCAGCAGCCAGGACCCTCGGGGCGGGGAGCTGTTTTTT. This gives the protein CASSQDPRGGELFF.

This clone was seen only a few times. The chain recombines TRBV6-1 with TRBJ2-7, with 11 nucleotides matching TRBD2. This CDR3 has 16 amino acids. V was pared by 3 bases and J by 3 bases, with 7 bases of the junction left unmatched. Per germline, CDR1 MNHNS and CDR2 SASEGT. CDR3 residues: CASSDLLAGASYEQYF. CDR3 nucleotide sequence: TGTGCCAGCAGTGACCTACTAGCGGGAGCGAGCTACGAGCAGTACTTC.

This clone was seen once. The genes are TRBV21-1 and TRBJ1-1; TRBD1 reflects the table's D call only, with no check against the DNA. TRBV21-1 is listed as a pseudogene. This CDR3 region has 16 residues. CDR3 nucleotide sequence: TGTGCCAGCAGCAAAGAGACAGGGGAAATGAACACTGAAGCTTTCTTT. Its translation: CASSKETGEMNTEAFF.

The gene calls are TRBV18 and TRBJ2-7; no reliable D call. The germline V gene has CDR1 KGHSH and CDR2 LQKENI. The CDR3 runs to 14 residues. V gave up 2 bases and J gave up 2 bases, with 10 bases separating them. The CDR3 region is CASSPRASPYEQYV. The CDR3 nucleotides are TGTGCCAGCTCACCAAGAGCATCCCCCTACGAGCAGTACGTC.

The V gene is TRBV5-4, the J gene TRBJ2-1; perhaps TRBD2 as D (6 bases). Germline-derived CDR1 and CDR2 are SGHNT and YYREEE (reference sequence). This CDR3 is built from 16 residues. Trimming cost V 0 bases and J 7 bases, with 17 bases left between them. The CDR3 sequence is CASSLETGGGFNEQFF. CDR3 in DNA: TGTGCCAGCAGCTTGGAAACCGGGGGAGGATTTAATGAGCAGTTCTTC.

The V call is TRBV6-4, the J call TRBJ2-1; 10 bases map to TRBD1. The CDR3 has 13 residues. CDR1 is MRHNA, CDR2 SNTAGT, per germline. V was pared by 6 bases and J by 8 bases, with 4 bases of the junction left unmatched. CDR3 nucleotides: TGTGCCAGCAGCCGGGACAGGGGCGATGAGCAGTTCTTC. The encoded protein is CASSRDRGDEQFF.

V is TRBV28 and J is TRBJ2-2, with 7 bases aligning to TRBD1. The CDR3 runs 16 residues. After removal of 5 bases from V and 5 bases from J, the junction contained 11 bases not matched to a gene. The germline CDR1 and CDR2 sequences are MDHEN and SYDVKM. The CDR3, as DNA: TGTGCCAGCAGTCCCCCCCGACAGGGCTGGACCGGGGAGCTGTTTTTT. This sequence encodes CASSPPRQGWTGELFF.

The DNA for the CDR3 is TGTGCCAGCAGAATGACCGGGACAACTACAACTAATGAAAAACTGTTTTTT. Protein product: CASRMTGTTTTNEKLFF. The chain joins TRBV27 to TRBJ1-4; a weak D match, TRBD1 (6 bases). The ends were cut back, 6 bases at V and 0 bases at J, with 17 bases in the middle. The CDR3 covers 17 residues. CDR1 MNHEY and CDR2 SMNVEV come from the germline V gene (reference sequence).

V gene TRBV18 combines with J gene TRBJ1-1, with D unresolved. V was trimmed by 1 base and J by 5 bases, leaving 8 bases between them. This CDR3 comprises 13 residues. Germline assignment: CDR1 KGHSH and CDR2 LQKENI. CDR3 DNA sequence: TGTGCCAGCTCACCACGTGAGAAAACTGAAGCTTTCTTT. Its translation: CASSPREKTEAFF.

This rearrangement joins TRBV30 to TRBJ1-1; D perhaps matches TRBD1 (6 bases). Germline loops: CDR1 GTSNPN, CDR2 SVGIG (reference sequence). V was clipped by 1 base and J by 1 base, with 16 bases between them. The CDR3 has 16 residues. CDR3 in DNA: TGTGCCTGGAGTGGACCAGGGGAATCAGGGAACACTGAAGCTTTCTTT. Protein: CAWSGPGESGNTEAFF. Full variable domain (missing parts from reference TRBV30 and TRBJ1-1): SQTIHQWPATLVQPVGSPLSLECTVEGTSNPNLYWYRQAAGRGLQLLFYSVGIGQISSEVPQNLSASRPQDRQFILSSKKLLLSDSGFYLCAWSGPGESGNTEAFFGQGTRLTVV.

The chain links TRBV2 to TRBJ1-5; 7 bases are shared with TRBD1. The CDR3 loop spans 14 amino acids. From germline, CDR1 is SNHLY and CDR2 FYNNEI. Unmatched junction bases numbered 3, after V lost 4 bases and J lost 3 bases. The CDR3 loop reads CASSVTGPNQPQHF. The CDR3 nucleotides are TGTGCCAGCAGTGTGACAGGGCCCAATCAGCCCCAGCATTTT.